The 9 T cell receptor beta chains below were found in one sample sequenced in a study of blood T cell repertoires in COVID-19 (dated by TCRdb to the early 2020s). The library was built by means of the immunoSEQ multiplex PCR assay. Here the immuneACCESS table is served through TCRdb, limited to in-frame sequences with V and J called. Missing clones are a known gap in these copies; in checked studies unresolved V genes cover under half, and the rest lacks a known reason. This sample is represented by approximately 440,000 clones; approximately 90% of them were singletons. The biggest ten clones account for around 0.7% of the sample. Sequencing used PBMCs or T cells enriched from blood (not recorded which). These receptors originate from a woman aged 18-29 years who had recovered from COVID-19.

This clone turned up a few times. This chain links TRBV18 with TRBJ2-7, with 8 bases that match TRBD2. With 6 bases clipped from V and 0 bases from J, the junction kept 13 bases outside the gene matches. The CDR3 totals 17 residues. Germline V CDR1 and CDR2: KGHSH, LQKENI. CDR3 region: CASSPKQAGASSYEQYF. The CDR3 DNA sequence: TGTGCCAGCTCCCCGAAACAAGCGGGGGCAAGCTCCTACGAGCAGTACTTC.

The chain joins TRBV19 to TRBJ1-1; D gene uncertain. Germline V CDR1 and CDR2: LNHDA, SQIVND (reference sequence). Deletions cut 4 bases from V and 1 base from J, with 7 bases between. The CDR3 length is 13 residues. CDR3 in DNA: TGTGCCAGTAGTAGCACAGCGAACACTGAAGCTTTCTTT. Translating it yields CASSSTANTEAFF.

This clone was observed a single time. This rearrangement joins TRBV18 to TRBJ2-5; D is undetermined. Trimming left V 4 bases short and J 4 bases short, with 10 bases between. Germline-derived CDR1 and CDR2 are KGHSH and LQKENI. The CDR3 has 13 residues. CDR3 DNA sequence: TGTGCCAGCTCACTAGCAAATGGAGAGACCCAGTACTTC. As protein: CASSLANGETQYF.

This clone came up once. The chain recombines TRBV12-3 or TRBV12-4 with TRBJ2-3, with D perhaps matching TRBD2 (6 bases). The CDR3 spans 13 residues. V shed 6 bases and J shed 2 bases, with 9 bases lying between them. The CDR3 spells CASREGFTDTQYF. In DNA form, the CDR3 reads TGTGCCAGCAGGGAGGGATTCACAGATACGCAGTATTTT.

This rearrangement joins TRBV6-4 to TRBJ2-5; 7 bases fit TRBD1. The CDR3 loop spans 16 amino acids. CDR1 MRHNA and CDR2 SNTAGT come from the germline V gene. V dropped 4 bases and J dropped 1; count of bases not matched to a gene: 9. DNA for the CDR3: TGTGCCAGCAGTGTCCTACCGACAGGGACCCAAGAGACCCAGTACTTC. Encoded protein: CASSVLPTGTQETQYF.

This clone was seen just once. The chain has TRBV6-4 and TRBJ1-1; TRBD1 matches 10 bases. CDR1 MRHNA and CDR2 SNTAGT come from the germline V gene. This CDR3 comprises 15 residues. V trimming: 0 bases; J trimming: 4 bases; junction bases outside the gene matches: 2. CDR3 residues: CASSDSTGGGTEAFF. The CDR3 coding sequence is TGTGCCAGCAGTGACTCGACAGGGGGCGGCACTGAAGCTTTCTTT.

The chain recombines TRBV7-2 with TRBJ2-6; D is unclear. The V gene lost 6 bases and the J gene lost 2 bases, with 11 bases spanning the gap. The CDR3 runs 15 residues. From germline, CDR1 is SGHTA and CDR2 FQGNSA. CDR3 region: CASSPYVPGANVLTF. DNA for the CDR3: TGTGCCAGCAGTCCCTATGTCCCTGGGGCCAACGTCCTGACTTTC.

There are a few counts of this clone. CDR3: CASTTRTGDTEAFF. CDR3 in DNA: TGTGCCAGCACAACTCGGACAGGGGACACTGAAGCTTTCTTT. V gene TRBV5-4 combines with J gene TRBJ1-1; 9 bases fit TRBD1. Germline lookup yields CDR1 SGHNT and CDR2 YYREEE (reference sequence). This CDR3 is built from 14 residues. Trimming took 6 bases from V and 3 from J; bases not matched to a gene: 6.

This sequence joins TRBV12-3 or TRBV12-4 and TRBJ1-1; no firm D call. Deletions cut 2 bases from V and 7 bases from J, with 11 bases between. CDR3 length: 13 amino acids. As DNA, the CDR3 is TGTGCCAGCAGTTTAACGGGTCTGGATGAAGCTTTCTTT. It specifies CASSLTGLDEAFF.